These 27 T cell receptor beta chains came from one sample sequenced in a study of shared clonotypes between healthy human individuals. The protocol was immunoSEQ multiplex PCR, while the TCRdb copy is restricted to in-frame clones and leaves out a portion. The sample holds fewer than 100,000 clones; roughly 69% are singletons and the top ten take over 35%. The material sequenced was memory CD8+ T cells sorted from blood. Subset of the sample: CD45RO+ cells pooled with CCR7-negative TemRA cells. The receptors come from a man aged 25-45 years in good health.

The V call is TRBV7-9, the J call TRBJ2-7, with D possibly TRBD2 on 6 matching bases. The CDR3 sequence is 16 residues long. The germline V gene encodes CDR1 SEHNR and CDR2 FQNEAQ (reference sequence). The ends were cut back, 4 bases at V and 0 bases at J, with 16 bases in the middle. CDR3 loop: CASSSSLRETSYEQYF. CDR3 DNA sequence: TGTGCCAGCAGCTCCTCCCTCCGGGAGACCTCCTACGAGCAGTACTTC.

Concerning this clone: The same CDR3 is also encoded by other DNA sequences in this sample. V gene TRBV7-9 combines with J gene TRBJ2-5; 7 positions agree with TRBD1. CDR3 length: 14 amino acids. Germline CDR1 SEHNR, CDR2 FQNEAQ (reference sequence). Trimming at V came to 5 bases and at J to 1 base, leaving 4 bases not matched to a gene. The CDR3 bases are TGTGCCAGCAGCCCTTGGGACAGCCAAGAGACCCAGTACTTC. Its translation: CASSPWDSQETQYF.

The genes are TRBV5-4 and TRBJ2-3, with a weak D call TRBD2 (6 bases). Trimming took off 0 bases at V and 0 bases at J, with 11 bases between the two ends. The V gene's germline CDR1 is SGHNT and CDR2 YYREEE (reference sequence). The CDR3 length is 16 residues. The CDR3: CASSLARERSTDTQYF. The CDR3 coding sequence is TGTGCCAGCAGCTTGGCCCGGGAGAGAAGCACAGATACGCAGTATTTT.

As regards this clone: Other DNA variants within this sample encode the same CDR3. The chain carries TRBV7-9 and TRBJ2-5, with TRBD2 identical over 8 bases. CDR3 length: 15 residues. Per the germline V gene, CDR1 is SEHNR and CDR2 is FQNEAQ (reference sequence). J was trimmed by 3 bases and V by 3 bases; bases with no gene match: 6. CDR3 DNA: TGTGCCAGCAGCTTTCCCACTAGCGGAGAAGAGACCCAGTACTTC. Translating gives CASSFPTSGEETQYF.

This sequence joins TRBV5-1 and TRBJ2-7; TRBD2 agrees at 14 bases. This CDR3 is 15 amino acids long. The V and J ends lost 3 bases and 4 bases, in that order; junction bases with no gene match: 3. Per germline, CDR1 SGHRS and CDR2 YFSETQ. CDR3 in amino acids: CASSWTSGRIYEQYF. In DNA form, the CDR3 reads TGCGCCAGCAGCTGGACTAGCGGGAGGATTTACGAGCAGTACTTC.

This clone was seen repeatedly, ten times or more. The J gene is TRBJ1-3, the V gene TRBV15; D is unresolved. The CDR3 runs to 16 residues. Germline V gene lookup returns CDR1 LNHNV and CDR2 YYDKDF (reference sequence). The ends were cut back, 6 bases at V and 1 base at J, with 16 bases in the middle. The CDR3 reads CATSAPRDGSGNTIYF. In DNA form, the CDR3 reads TGTGCCACCAGTGCCCCTCGGGATGGGTCTGGAAACACCATATATTTT.

This clone is a singleton in its sample. J is TRBJ2-7 and V is TRBV7-2; D is ambiguous. The germline V and J ends were trimmed by 1 base and 2 bases, with 9 bases remaining between them. This CDR3 region has 14 residues. Germline loops: CDR1 SGHTA, CDR2 FQGNSA. The CDR3 here is CASSLVLEAYEQYF. The CDR3 coding sequence is TGTGCCAGCAGCTTAGTGCTGGAAGCCTACGAGCAGTACTTC.

Here the CDR3 DNA reads TGTGCCAGCAGAGAAACCGCCTATGGCTACACCTTC. Its protein is CASRETAYGYTF. The chain has TRBV6-1 and TRBJ1-2; no definite D call. The CDR3 consists of 12 residues. V was clipped by 6 bases and J by 4 bases, with 9 bases between them. Germline-derived CDR1 and CDR2 are MNHNS and SASEGT.

The chain uses TRBV2 and TRBJ1-5; D not certain. CDR1 SNHLY and CDR2 FYNNEI come from the germline V gene. CDR3 length: 14 residues. Trimming pared 7 bases from V and 0 bases from J, leaving 10 bases between. The CDR3 spells CASKYFDSNQPQHF. The CDR3 region has the DNA TGTGCCAGCAAGTACTTCGATAGCAATCAGCCCCAGCATTTT. The complete variable domain, with remaining parts taken from reference TRBV2 and TRBJ1-5, reads EPEVTQTPSHQVTQMGQEVILRCVPISNHLYFYWYRQILGQKVEFLVSFYNNEISEKSEIFDDQFSVERPDGSNFTLKIRSTKLEDSAMYFCASKYFDSNQPQHFGDGTRLSIL.

This chain's CDR3 is CASWRQGGTGELFF. CDR3 nucleotide sequence: TGTGCCAGCTGGCGACAGGGGGGAACCGGGGAGCTGTTTTTT. The chain links TRBV28 to TRBJ2-2, with 9 positions matching TRBD1. Germline V lookup: CDR1 MDHEN, CDR2 SYDVKM. The CDR3 is made up of 14 amino acids. Trimming cost V 8 bases and J 5 bases; bases outside gene matches: 6.

This clone was seen more than once but under ten times. The rearrangement links TRBV9 to TRBJ2-3; D unresolved. The CDR3 sequence is 12 residues long. CDR1 and CDR2 from the germline V gene are SGDLS and YYNGEE. V was pared by 4 bases and J by 2 bases, with 5 bases between. The CDR3 DNA reads TGTGCCAGCAGCACCCCCACAGATACGCAGTATTTT. Translation gives CASSTPTDTQYF.

The chain is built from TRBV5-5 and TRBJ1-3; D is undetermined. From germline, CDR1 is SGHKS and CDR2 YYEKEE (reference sequence). V was pared by 3 bases and J by 1 base, with 11 bases between. The CDR3 totals 15 residues. CDR3 DNA: TGTGCCAGCAGCTACCAGTGGGCTTCTGGAAACACCATATATTTT. It encodes CASSYQWASGNTIYF.

The chain links TRBV5-1 to TRBJ2-1; 14 bases align to TRBD2. The CDR3 sequence is 21 residues long. Unmatched junction bases numbered 18, after V lost 0 bases and J lost 7 bases. From germline, CDR1 is SGHRS and CDR2 YFSETQ. The CDR3, as DNA: TGCGCCAGCAGCTTGGTATTTGGGACAGGGGGACTAGCGGGAGAAGAGAATGAGCAGTTCTTC. It yields the protein CASSLVFGTGGLAGEENEQFF.

This clone was counted at least ten times. V is TRBV6-4 and J is TRBJ1-5, with a possible D match to TRBD1 (5 bases). Germline V gives CDR1 MRHNA, CDR2 SNTAGT. V lost 3 bases, J lost 4 bases, and 13 bases lay in between. This CDR3 has 15 amino acids. CDR3 nucleotides: TGTGCCAGCAGTGAAACCGGGACTGCGAATCAGCCCCAGCATTTT. Protein product: CASSETGTANQPQHF.

This clone was seen only once. The chain has TRBV7-6 and TRBJ2-1; tentatively, D is TRBD2 (5 bases). CDR1 is SGHVS, CDR2 FNYEAQ, per germline. The CDR3 sequence is 14 residues long. Deletions cut 3 bases from V and 4 bases from J, with 10 bases between. The CDR3 loop is CASSFGGGYNEQFF. In nucleotides, the CDR3 is TGTGCCAGCAGCTTTGGCGGAGGATACAATGAGCAGTTCTTC. The variable domain in full, completed from reference TRBV7-6 and TRBJ2-1, reads GAGVSQSPRYKVTKRGQDVALRCDPISGHVSLYWYRQALGQGPEFLTYFNYEAQQDKSGLPNDRFSAERPEGSISTLTIQRTEQRDSAMYRCASSFGGGYNEQFFGPGTRLTVL.

The chain carries TRBV13 and TRBJ2-7, with D hard to call. Germline CDR1 is PRHDT and CDR2 is FYEKMQ (reference sequence). There are 13 residues in the CDR3. With 5 bases removed from V and 3 bases from J, the gap between germline ends came to 11 bases. Written as DNA, the CDR3 is TGTGCCAGCAGCCAGCCAAGCAGCTACGAGCAGTACTTC. This gives the protein CASSQPSSYEQYF.

The chain couples TRBV7-6 to TRBJ2-2; 10 positions match TRBD2. CDR1 and CDR2 (germline): SGHVS, FNYEAQ. V lost 1 base to trimming and J lost 3 bases; unmatched junction nucleotides: 8. The CDR3 consists of 18 residues. The DNA of the CDR3 is TGTGCCAGCAGCTTAGTGGCTAGCGGGAGTTTGGACACCGGGGAGCTGTTTTTT. It yields the protein CASSLVASGSLDTGELFF.

This clone was seen a few times. The chain has TRBV10-3 and TRBJ1-2; a possible D gene is TRBD1 (5 bases). The CDR3 consists of 16 residues. V was cut by 2 bases and J by 3 bases, with 16 bases left in between. CDR1 is ENHRY, CDR2 SYGVKD, per germline. The CDR3 DNA reads as TGTGCCATCAGTGAGGGCGGGACGGCCTTATACTATGGCTACACCTTC. This encodes CAISEGGTALYYGYTF.

This clone has ten or more counts. Here the CDR3 DNA reads TGCACCAGCAGCCCTGCGGGAGCCCTCCCCCATGAGCAGTTCTTC. This sequence encodes CTSSPAGALPHEQFF. The chain links TRBV1 to TRBJ2-1; the table assigns TRBD2, which was not confirmed against the DNA. TRBV1 is a recognized pseudogene. The CDR3 totals 15 residues.

The rearrangement uses TRBV15 and TRBJ2-7; 11 nucleotides agree with TRBD1. Trimming removed 5 bases from V and 5 bases from J; junction bases left unmatched: 5. The CDR3 totals 14 residues. Per germline, CDR1 LNHNV and CDR2 YYDKDF (reference sequence). The chain's CDR3 is CATSEDRGLNEQYF. Written as DNA, the CDR3 is TGTGCCACCAGCGAGGACAGGGGGCTTAACGAGCAGTACTTC.

This clone has a count of ten or more. The V gene is TRBV18, the J gene TRBJ2-1, with 12 positions matching TRBD2. The CDR3 has 16 residues. Germline lookup yields CDR1 KGHSH and CDR2 LQKENI. Losses at the gene ends were 3 bases for V and 8 bases for J; bases not matched to a gene: 8. The CDR3: CASSPSGLAGMHEQFF. The CDR3 nucleotides read TGTGCCAGCTCACCCAGCGGACTAGCGGGAATGCATGAGCAGTTCTTC. Filled out from reference TRBV18 and TRBJ2-1, the complete variable domain reads NAGVMQNPRHLVRRRGQEARLRCSPMKGHSHVYWYRQLPEEGLKFMVYLQKENIIDESGMPKERFSAEFPKEGPSILRIQQVVRGDSAAYFCASSPSGLAGMHEQFFGPGTRLTVL.

This rearrangement joins TRBV28 to TRBJ2-7; 8 bases fit TRBD2. V was pared by 3 bases and J by 3 bases, with 10 bases of the junction left unmatched. The CDR3 runs 16 residues. Germline V CDR1 and CDR2: MDHEN, SYDVKM. Here the CDR3 reads CASSFKVSGTIYEQYF. The CDR3 nucleotides are TGTGCCAGCAGTTTTAAGGTTAGCGGGACGATCTACGAGCAGTACTTC.

This CDR3 reads CASSHRTRAEAFF. The CDR3 region has the DNA TGTGCCAGCAGCCACAGGACGCGGGCTGAAGCTTTCTTT. The chain joins TRBV7-9 to TRBJ1-1; tentatively, D is TRBD1 (5 bases). The CDR3 contains 13 residues. V was clipped by 5 bases and J by 6 bases, with 13 bases between them. The germline gives CDR1 SEHNR, CDR2 FQNEAQ (reference sequence).

The table lists this clone with a few counts. The DNA of the CDR3 is TGCAGCGTTGGCGGGAGGTCTAATACGCAGTATTTT. Its protein product is CSVGGRSNTQYF. This rearrangement joins TRBV29-1 to TRBJ2-3; TRBD2 matches 8 bases. Germline CDR1 reads SQVTM; CDR2 reads ANQGSEA. The CDR3 has 12 amino acids. The V gene end was trimmed by 4 bases and the J gene end by 7 bases; junction bases not matched to a gene: 4.

This clone appeared a single time. The sample carries other DNA sequences with the same CDR3. V gene TRBV11-2 combines with J gene TRBJ2-7, with D perhaps matching TRBD1 or TRBD2 (5 bases each). The CDR3 is 14 amino acids. The V gene's germline CDR1 is SGHAT and CDR2 FQNNGV. V was clipped by 1 base and J by 0 bases, with 7 bases between them. CDR3 DNA sequence: TGTGCCAGCAGCTTAGCGGGGACCTCCTACGAGCAGTACTTC. Translated, it gives CASSLAGTSYEQYF.

The sample holds a few counts of this clone. The genes are TRBV20-1 and TRBJ2-3; D not certain. V was clipped by 5 bases and J by 6 bases, with 9 bases between them. There are 11 residues in the CDR3. Germline V gives CDR1 DFQATT, CDR2 SNEGSKA (reference sequence). The DNA for the CDR3 is TGCAGTGCTGGCCTAGGGGATACGCAGTATTTT. Translation: CSAGLGDTQYF.

The chain links TRBV9 to TRBJ1-5; weak D call: TRBD1 (6 bases). The germline gives CDR1 SGDLS, CDR2 YYNGEE. The CDR3 is 14 amino acids. V shed 3 bases and J shed 3 bases, with 10 bases lying between them. The CDR3 reads CASSGTGFNQPQHF. The CDR3 bases are TGTGCCAGCAGCGGTACAGGGTTCAATCAGCCCCAGCATTTT.